A selection of T cell receptor beta chains follows, all from one sample in a study of Graves' ophthalmopathy and Graves' hyperthyroidism. One entry per CDR3 protein results from TCRdb running MiXCR on the multiplex PCR reads. The table records hundreds of thousands of distinct CDR3 sequences, 40% of them present only once. Sequenced material: peripheral blood. The receptors derive from an adult man with Graves' ophthalmopathy. Each CDR3 is given with its conserved first and last residue. The D gene is left open where the match is weak. Size is omitted from some rows. Given values are once, few, many or a class for expanded clones.

V	J	D	size	DNA	CDR3
TRBV10-3	TRBJ2-5	NA	NA	TGTGCCATCAGTGCCGTGAAGGGGGGGGCCCAGTACTTC	CAISAVKGGAQYF
TRBV5-1	TRBJ2-7	NA	NA	TGCGCCAGCAGCTTGGACGGCAGAAGCTACGAGCAGTACTTC	CASSLDGRSYEQYF
TRBV20-1	TRBJ1-1	NA	NA	TGCAGTGCTAGAGTCAGTTCGGGGGTCACTGAAGCTTTCTTT	CSARVSSGVTEAFF
TRBV29-1	TRBJ1-1	NA	many	TGCAGCGGGAAGATTGGTAGGTTTAACACTGAAGCTTTCTTT	CSGKIGRFNTEAFF
TRBV7-3	TRBJ2-5	TRBD1	NA	TGTGCCAGCAGCTTAAGCAGGGGGCTAAGAGAGACCCAGTACTTC	CASSLSRGLRETQYF
TRBV7-9	TRBJ2-2	NA	few	TGTGCCAGCACGGGAGATTTTACCGGGGAGCTGTTTTTT	CASTGDFTGELFF
TRBV7-9	TRBJ1-1	NA	many	TGTGCCAGCAGCTTACGACAGAACACTGAAGCTTTCTTT	CASSLRQNTEAFF
TRBV7-9	TRBJ1-4	NA	once	TGTGCCAGCAGCTTGGGCCCGGGGACTAATGAAAAACTGTTTTTT	CASSLGPGTNEKLFF
TRBV20-1	TRBJ1-6	NA	many	TGCAGCCTCCGGGGATATAATTCACCCCTCCACTTT	CSLRGYNSPLHF
TRBV10-3	TRBJ2-2	TRBD2	few	TGTGCCAGCCAAGTAGCGGGGCCGAACACCGGGGAGCTGTTTTTT	CASQVAGPNTGELFF
TRBV7-2	TRBJ1-1	TRBD1	few	TGTGCCAGCACGACAGGGGGTAAGACTGAAGCTTTCTTT	CASTTGGKTEAFF
TRBV20-1	TRBJ1-6	NA	many	TGCAGTGCTCCTCTGGCTAATTCACCCCTCCACTTT	CSAPLANSPLHF
TRBV7-2	TRBJ1-6	TRBD1	once	TGTGCCAGCAGAGACAGGGTCTTGTCACCCCTCCACTTT	CASRDRVLSPLHF
TRBV20-1	TRBJ2-7	NA	NA	TGCAGTGCTAGAGCCCCGGCGGGACACTCAACCGAGCAGTACTTC	CSARAPAGHSTEQYF
TRBV2	TRBJ1-1	NA	NA	TGTGCCAGCAGTGAAGCCTCGGTGAACACTGAAGCTTTCTTT	CASSEASVNTEAFF
TRBV20-1	TRBJ1-3	NA	many	TGCAGTGCTAGGGCTGCTGACTCTGGAAACACCATATATTTT	CSARAADSGNTIYF
TRBV25-1	TRBJ2-6	NA	few	TGTGCCAGTGGCAGGGCTGGTGGGGCCAACGTCCTGACTTTC	CASGRAGGANVLTF
TRBV9	TRBJ1-5	NA	many	TGTGCCAGCAGCGTCGATACCTATAAGCCCCAGCATTTT	CASSVDTYKPQHF
TRBV19	TRBJ2-2	NA	few	TGTGCCAGTAGTATAGCGAGGACACCAGCCGGGGAGCTGTTTTTT	CASSIARTPAGELFF
TRBV7-9	TRBJ1-2	NA	many	TGTGCCAGCAGCCGACAGGCCCTCTATGGCTACACCTTC	CASSRQALYGYTF
TRBV9	TRBJ1-1	NA	many	TGTGCCAGCAGCCTCCAGTCGATGGGTCGCGCTTTCTTT	CASSLQSMGRAFF
TRBV11-2	TRBJ2-7	TRBD1	NA	TGTGCCAGCAGCCGGGACAGGGGGATTCTCTACGAGCAGTACTTC	CASSRDRGILYEQYF
TRBV25-1	TRBJ2-7	TRBD2	once	TGTGCCAGTTACGAGATGACTAGCGGGCTCTCCTACGAGCAGTACTTC	CASYEMTSGLSYEQYF
TRBV25-1	TRBJ2-7	TRBD1	NA	TGTGCCAGCAATACAGGGGAAGGTTCTCCCTACGAGCAGTACTTC	CASNTGEGSPYEQYF
TRBV19	TRBJ1-5	NA	NA	TGTGCCAGTAGTATAGTAACCTTAGGACACCAGCCCCAGCATTTT	CASSIVTLGHQPQHF
TRBV24-1	TRBJ1-6	TRBD1	many	TGTGCCACCAGTGATCTAGACAGGGTGTATTCACCCCTCCACTTT	CATSDLDRVYSPLHF
TRBV7-9	TRBJ1-2	NA	NA	TGTGCCAGCAGACGGTTCAGGGTTGGGTTGATGGATGGCTACACCTTC	CASRRFRVGLMDGYTF
TRBV12-3/TRBV12-4	TRBJ1-5	TRBD1	few	TGTGCCAGCAGTTTGTCTCCAGGGGGCCGAACTCAGCCCCAGCATTTT	CASSLSPGGRTQPQHF
TRBV12-3/TRBV12-4	TRBJ1-2	NA	few	TGTGCCAGCACTATGCAATCAAACTATGGCTACACCTTC	CASTMQSNYGYTF
TRBV11-2	TRBJ2-5	TRBD1	many	TGTGCCAGCAGTAGGCCAGGGGGGACCCAGTACTTC	CASSRPGGTQYF
TRBV7-3	TRBJ2-3	NA	NA	TGTGCCAGCAGCTTAGACGTGCGGGCAGATACGCAGTATTTT	CASSLDVRADTQYF
TRBV12-3/TRBV12-4	TRBJ1-6	NA	many	TGTGCCACCAAGACAGGCGTTTATTCACCCCTCCACTTT	CATKTGVYSPLHF
TRBV25-1	TRBJ1-1	NA	many	TGTGCCAGCAAGGTCGGAAAGAACACTGAAGCTTTCTTT	CASKVGKNTEAFF
TRBV15	TRBJ1-1	TRBD1	NA	TGTGCCACCAGCAAAAACAGGGGCGGTACTGAAGCTTTCTTT	CATSKNRGGTEAFF
TRBV24-1	TRBJ1-5	NA	NA	TGTGCCAGCAGCCTCGCACGAAAGGGTCAGCCCCAGCATTTT	CASSLARKGQPQHF
TRBV20-1	TRBJ2-5	NA	many	TGCAGTGCTCTAGGGAATCAAGAGACCCAGTACTTC	CSALGNQETQYF
TRBV7-3	TRBJ2-5	NA	many	TGTGCCAGCAGCACATCCTTCCAAGAGACCCAGTACTTC	CASSTSFQETQYF
TRBV20-1	TRBJ1-1	NA	few	TGCAGTGCTAGGTGGGGGGGAACTGAAGCTTTCTTT	CSARWGGTEAFF
TRBV20-1	TRBJ2-7	NA	few	TGCAGTGCTAGAGGAAAGAGCTCCTACGAGCAGTACTTC	CSARGKSSYEQYF
TRBV29-1	TRBJ1-1	NA	many	TGCAGCGTCATGGACAGATTCCTTGAAGCTTTCTTT	CSVMDRFLEAFF
TRBV6-5	TRBJ2-7	NA	few	TGTGCCAGCAGTTACTCGAGTTCGGGGGAGCAGTACTTC	CASSYSSSGEQYF
TRBV20-1	TRBJ1-1	TRBD1	once	TGCAGTGCTAGAGTTTGGACAGGGGACTTCATGAACACTGAAGCTTTCTTT	CSARVWTGDFMNTEAFF
TRBV15	TRBJ1-2	NA	NA	TGTGCCACCAGCAGAGACGGGGAAGGGCCTTATGGCTACACCTTC	CATSRDGEGPYGYTF
TRBV20-1	TRBJ2-7	TRBD1	many	TGCAGTGCCTCGGGACAGCGCTACGAGCAGTACTTC	CSASGQRYEQYF